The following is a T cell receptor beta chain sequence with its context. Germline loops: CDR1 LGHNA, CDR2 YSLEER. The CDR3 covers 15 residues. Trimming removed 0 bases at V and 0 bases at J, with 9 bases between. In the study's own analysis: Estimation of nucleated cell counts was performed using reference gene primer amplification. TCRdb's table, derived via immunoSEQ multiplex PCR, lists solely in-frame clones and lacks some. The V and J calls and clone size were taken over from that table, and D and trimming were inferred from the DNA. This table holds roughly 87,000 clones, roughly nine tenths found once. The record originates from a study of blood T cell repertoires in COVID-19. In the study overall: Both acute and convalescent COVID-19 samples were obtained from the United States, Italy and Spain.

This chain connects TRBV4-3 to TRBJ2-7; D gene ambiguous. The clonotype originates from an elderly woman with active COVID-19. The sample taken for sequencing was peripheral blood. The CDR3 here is CASSQDPRGSYEQYF. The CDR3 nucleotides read TGCGCCAGCAGCCAAGATCCACGCGGCTCCTACGAGCAGTACTTC.